Reported below is one T cell receptor beta chain. What it recognizes is unknown. The data were obtained in a study of cytomegalovirus exposure and HLA in healthy donors. The CDR3 has 14 amino acids. The germline V and J ends were trimmed by 4 bases and 4 bases, with 13 bases remaining between them. From germline, CDR1 is MNHNY and CDR2 SVGAGI (reference sequence). Study-level points and caveats: A later analysis found first-cohort TCR clusters tended to co-occur in the 120 validation repertoires. In vitro, a few CMV-associated chains proved specific for CMV antigens.

Only in-frame clones appear in the TCRdb table, and some are missing; sequencing was by immunoSEQ multiplex PCR. The sample yields some 85,000 clones, roughly 96% seen once. The V call is TRBV6-6, the J call TRBJ1-1; D might be TRBD1 (6 bases). Specimen: PBMCs. This receptor was obtained from a woman younger than 35 in good health and CMV-seronegative. The CDR3 here is CASSFEIQGTEAFF. CDR3 coding DNA: TGTGCCAGCAGTTTCGAAATACAGGGCACTGAAGCTTTCTTT.